These T cell receptor beta chains were read from a single sample in a study of Graves' ophthalmopathy and Graves' hyperthyroidism. One entry per CDR3 protein results from TCRdb running MiXCR on the multiplex PCR reads. The table has hundreds of thousands of distinct CDR3 sequences, 45% seen once. The sequenced material came from peripheral blood. The receptors originated from an adult man with Graves' ophthalmopathy. CDR3s include the opening cysteine and the closing phenylalanine or tryptophan. A D gene is named only where the DNA matches it firmly. Clone size is shown for a subset of rows, as once, few, many or a class of expanded clone.

TRBV9	TRBJ1-3	-	15	-	TGTGCCAGCAGCGGAGAAGGGAGAGGTGGAAACACCATATATTTT	CASSGEGRGGNTIYF
TRBV7-6	TRBJ2-7	few	13	-	TGTGCCAGCAGCTCGCGAGTGGGTCTCGAGCAGTACTTC	CASSSRVGLEQYF
TRBV6-5	TRBJ2-7	few	13	-	TGTGCCAGCAGGGGGGCAGGGGAGTACGAGCAGTACTTC	CASRGAGEYEQYF
TRBV10-3	TRBJ1-5	-	12	-	TGTGCCATCAGTGAGGGCTGGCAGCCCCAGCATTTT	CAISEGWQPQHF
TRBV12-3/TRBV12-4	TRBJ2-5	-	14	-	TGTGCCAGCAGTCTGCCAGGGAGAGGAGAGACCCAGTACTTC	CASSLPGRGETQYF
TRBV29-1	TRBJ2-2	-	14	-	TGCAGCGTCGCACTCGGGACGGGGGTCGGGGAGCTGTTTTTT	CSVALGTGVGELFF
TRBV10-1	TRBJ1-2	many	14	-	TGCGCCAGCAGTGAGGGCCCCTCAGCGCATGGCTACACCTTC	CASSEGPSAHGYTF
TRBV9	TRBJ1-1	-	17	-	TGTGCCAGCAGCGAAACGGGGGGCGCCGGATGGAACACTGAAGCTTTCTTT	CASSETGGAGWNTEAFF
TRBV20-1	TRBJ2-2	-	16	TRBD1	TGCAGTGCTAGAGATTCGGGACAGGGGGACACCGGGGAGCTGTTTTTT	CSARDSGQGDTGELFF
TRBV7-9	TRBJ2-5	many	15	TRBD2	TGTGCCAGCAGCTCGAAAGCGGGAGTGGATGAGACCCAGTACTTC	CASSSKAGVDETQYF
TRBV25-1	TRBJ2-2	few	14	-	TGTGCCAGCAGAGATAGCGCGGGGTCCGGGGAGCTGTTTTTT	CASRDSAGSGELFF
TRBV25-1	TRBJ2-7	-	14	-	TGTGCCAGCAGTACCACAGGGAGGGACTACGAGCAGTACTTC	CASSTTGRDYEQYF
TRBV7-3	TRBJ2-7	-	16	TRBD1	TGTGCCAGCAGCACCCCGCCCGCGACAGGGTCCTACGAGCAGTACTTC	CASSTPPATGSYEQYF
TRBV7-9	TRBJ2-5	few	13	-	TGTGCCAGCAGCTTGACGGAACAAGAGACCCAGTACTTC	CASSLTEQETQYF
TRBV18	TRBJ1-3	-	15	-	TGTGCCAGCTCACCTTTCAGGGAAACTGGAAACACCATATATTTT	CASSPFRETGNTIYF
TRBV20-1	TRBJ1-2	few	15	-	TGCAGTGCTGAGGGACGCGAACTCTTTAACTATGGCTACACCTTC	CSAEGRELFNYGYTF
TRBV7-3	TRBJ1-1	few	15	-	TGTGCCAGCAGACCACCAAGGGGGGGGGCCGCTGAAGCTTTCTTT	CASRPPRGGAAEAFF
TRBV10-3	TRBJ1-1	-	14	-	TGTGCCAACTATTACCGAAGGCGGAACACTGAAGCTTTCTTT	CANYYRRRNTEAFF
TRBV7-9	TRBJ1-6	few	16	TRBD1	TGTGCCAGCAGCACAGGGGCCCCCTTGGATAATTCACCCCTCCACTTT	CASSTGAPLDNSPLHF
TRBV9	TRBJ2-7	-	11	-	TGTGCCAGCAGCGTAGCCCCGATGACTCGCTTC	CASSVAPMTRF
TRBV11-2	TRBJ1-2	few	14	-	TGTGCCAGCAGCTTAGACCCCGACAGCTATGGCTACACCTTC	CASSLDPDSYGYTF
TRBV2	TRBJ1-5	-	17	-	TGTGCCAGCAGTGAACTCGGCCCAGGGAATAGCAATCAGCCCCAGCATTTT	CASSELGPGNSNQPQHF
TRBV24-1	TRBJ2-5	-	16	TRBD2	TGTGCCACCAGTGATTGGACTAGCGGGTCCCAAGAGACCCAGTACTTC	CATSDWTSGSQETQYF
TRBV7-7	TRBJ2-5	-	15	-	TGTGCTAGCAGCTTCCTAGGGGGGCCCCGGGAGACCCAGTACTTC	CASSFLGGPRETQYF
TRBV7-2	TRBJ1-4	-	13	TRBD1	TGTGCCAGCAGCCCAGGACAGGGGCGAAAACTGTTTTTT	CASSPGQGRKLFF
TRBV9	TRBJ2-7	few	14	-	TGTGCCAGCAGCCCCCCGGGACCCGCCTACGAGCAGTACTTC	CASSPPGPAYEQYF